The sequence of this T cell receptor (beta chain) was determined in a study of T cell repertoires in cytomegalovirus infection. Whole-study context: Through public TCR beta signatures, both CMV infection and matching HLA type were indicated.

This clonotype was seen a few times. Its cognate antigen is unknown. The CDR3 length is 18 residues. The J segment lost 2 bases and the V segment lost 0 bases, leaving 11 bases of the junction unmatched. Per germline, CDR1 SGHAT and CDR2 FQNNGV. TCRdb reprocessed the reads via MiXCR and lists one record per CDR3 protein. The table includes some 920,000 distinct CDR3 sequences, approximately 32% detected once. The source of this sequence is a human donor in good health (CMV status not recorded). Some clones in this sample may be carry-over from other donors' samples. This specimen consisted of cultured CD8+ T cells from PBMCs, obtained from culture after CMV antigen stimulation. This chain uses TRBV11-2 with TRBJ2-3; TRBD1 agrees at 7 bases. CDR3 residues: CASSLDLGQARHTDTQYF. As DNA, the CDR3 is TGTGCCAGCAGCTTAGATCTTGGACAGGCGCGCCACACAGATACGCAGTATTTT.